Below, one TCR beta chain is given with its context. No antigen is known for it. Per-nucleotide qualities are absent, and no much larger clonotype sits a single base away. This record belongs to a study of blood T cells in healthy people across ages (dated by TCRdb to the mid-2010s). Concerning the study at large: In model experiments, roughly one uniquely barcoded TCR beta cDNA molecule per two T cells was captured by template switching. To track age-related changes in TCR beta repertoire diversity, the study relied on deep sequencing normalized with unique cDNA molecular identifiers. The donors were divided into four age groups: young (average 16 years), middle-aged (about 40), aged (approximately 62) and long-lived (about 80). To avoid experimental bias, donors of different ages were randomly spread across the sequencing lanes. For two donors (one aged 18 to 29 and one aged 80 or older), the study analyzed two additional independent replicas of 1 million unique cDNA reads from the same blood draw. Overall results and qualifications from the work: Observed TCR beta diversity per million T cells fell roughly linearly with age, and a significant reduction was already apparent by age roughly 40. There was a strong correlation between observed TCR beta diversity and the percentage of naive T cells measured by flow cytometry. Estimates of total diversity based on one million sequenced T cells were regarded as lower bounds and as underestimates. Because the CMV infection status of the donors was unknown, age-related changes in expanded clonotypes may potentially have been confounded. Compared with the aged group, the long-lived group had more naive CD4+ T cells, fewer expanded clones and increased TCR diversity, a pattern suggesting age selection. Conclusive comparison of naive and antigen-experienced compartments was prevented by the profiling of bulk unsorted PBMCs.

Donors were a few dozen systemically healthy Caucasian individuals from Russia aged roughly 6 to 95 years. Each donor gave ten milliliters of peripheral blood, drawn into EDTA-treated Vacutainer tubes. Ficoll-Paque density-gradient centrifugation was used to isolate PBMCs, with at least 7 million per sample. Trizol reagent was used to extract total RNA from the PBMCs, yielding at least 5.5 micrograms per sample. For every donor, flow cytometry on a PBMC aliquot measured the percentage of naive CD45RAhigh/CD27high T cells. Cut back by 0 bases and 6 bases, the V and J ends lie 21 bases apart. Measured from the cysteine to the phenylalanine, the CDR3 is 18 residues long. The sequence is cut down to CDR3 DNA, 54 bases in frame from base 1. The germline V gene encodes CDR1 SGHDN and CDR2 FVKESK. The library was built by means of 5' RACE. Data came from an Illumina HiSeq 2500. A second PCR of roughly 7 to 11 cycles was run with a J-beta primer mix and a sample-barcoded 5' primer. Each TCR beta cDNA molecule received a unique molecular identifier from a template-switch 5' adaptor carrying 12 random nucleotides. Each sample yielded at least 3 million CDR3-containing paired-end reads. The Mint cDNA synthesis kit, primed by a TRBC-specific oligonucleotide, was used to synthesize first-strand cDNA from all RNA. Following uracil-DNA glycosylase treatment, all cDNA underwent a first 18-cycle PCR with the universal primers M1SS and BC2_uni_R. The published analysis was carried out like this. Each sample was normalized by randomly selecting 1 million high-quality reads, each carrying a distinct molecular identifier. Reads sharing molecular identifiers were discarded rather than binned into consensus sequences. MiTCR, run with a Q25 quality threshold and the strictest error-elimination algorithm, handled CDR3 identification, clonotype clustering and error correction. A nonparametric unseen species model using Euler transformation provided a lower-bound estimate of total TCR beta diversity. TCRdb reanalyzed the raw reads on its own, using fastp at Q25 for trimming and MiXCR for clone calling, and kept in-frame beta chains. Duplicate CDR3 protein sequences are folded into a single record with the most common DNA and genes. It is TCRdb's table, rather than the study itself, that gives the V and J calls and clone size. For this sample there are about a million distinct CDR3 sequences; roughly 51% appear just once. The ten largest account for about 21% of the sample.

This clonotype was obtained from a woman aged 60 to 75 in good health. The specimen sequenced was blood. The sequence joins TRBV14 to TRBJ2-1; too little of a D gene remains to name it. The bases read TGTGCCAGCAGCCAAGATCCCCTTAGACCGCCCCCCATCAATGAGCAGTTCTTC. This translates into CASSQDPLRPPPINEQFF.